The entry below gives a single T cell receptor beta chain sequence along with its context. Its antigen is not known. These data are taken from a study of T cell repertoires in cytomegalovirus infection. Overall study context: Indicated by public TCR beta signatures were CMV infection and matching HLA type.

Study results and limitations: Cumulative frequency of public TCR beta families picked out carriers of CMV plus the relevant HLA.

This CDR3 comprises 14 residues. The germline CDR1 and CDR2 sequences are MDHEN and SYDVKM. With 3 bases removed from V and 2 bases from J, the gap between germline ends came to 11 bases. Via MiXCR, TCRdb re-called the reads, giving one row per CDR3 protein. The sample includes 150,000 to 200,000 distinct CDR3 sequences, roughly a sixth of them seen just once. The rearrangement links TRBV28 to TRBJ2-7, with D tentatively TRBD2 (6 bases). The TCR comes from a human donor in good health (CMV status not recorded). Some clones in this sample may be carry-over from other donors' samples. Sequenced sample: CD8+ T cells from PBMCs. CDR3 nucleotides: TGTGCCAGCAGTTTGTCCGGCGGGGCCTACGAGCAGTACTTC. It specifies CASSLSGGAYEQYF.